The 31 T cell receptor beta chains presented below share a single source sample, sequenced in a study of blood T cell repertoires in COVID-19. Assay: immunoSEQ multiplex PCR; the TCRdb copy retains only in-frame clones and omits some. The data contain 200,000 to 250,000 clones, about 91% of them singletons. Material for sequencing was peripheral blood. The source of these receptors is a woman aged 25 to 39 with COVID-19, enrolled during active disease.

The V and J genes are TRBV7-2 and TRBJ2-1; weak D call: TRBD2 (6 bases). V lost 3 bases, J lost 0 bases, and 9 bases lay in between. From germline, CDR1 is SGHTA and CDR2 FQGNSA. The CDR3 loop spans 15 amino acids. CDR3 protein: CASSFSGSSYNEQFF. The CDR3 coding sequence is TGTGCCAGCAGCTTCTCCGGGAGCTCCTACAATGAGCAGTTCTTC.

This rearrangement joins TRBV4-1 to TRBJ2-1; TRBD2 is a possible D gene (6 bases). CDR1 and CDR2 from the germline V gene are MGHRA and YSYEKL. This CDR3 spans 17 amino acids. V lost 0 bases and J 8 bases, leaving 20 bases between the germline ends. The CDR3 protein is CASSQDGGYRERYEQFF. CDR3 DNA sequence: TGCGCCAGCAGCCAAGATGGGGGGTACCGGGAGCGTTATGAGCAGTTCTTC.

This sequence joins TRBV5-4 and TRBJ2-3; 9 bases match TRBD2. The CDR3 is 14 amino acids. Per germline, CDR1 SGHNT and CDR2 YYREEE (reference sequence). The J segment lost 4 bases and the V segment lost 7 bases, leaving 7 bases of the junction unmatched. Here the CDR3 DNA reads TGTGCCAGCTACCCGGGACTAGCCTCAGATACGCAGTATTTT. As protein: CASYPGLASDTQYF.

V usage is TRBV27 and J usage is TRBJ2-1; possible D gene TRBD2, 5 bases. CDR1 and CDR2 (germline): MNHEY, SMNVEV (reference sequence). V was cut by 7 bases and J by 7 bases, with 14 bases left in between. The CDR3 extends over 13 amino acids. The CDR3, as DNA: TGTGCCAGCACGGATCGGGGTAAGAATGAGCAGTTCTTC. Translation gives CASTDRGKNEQFF.

The chain couples TRBV15 to TRBJ2-5, with a possible D match to TRBD2 (5 bases). V was pared by 4 bases and J by 4 bases, with 7 bases between. CDR1 LNHNV and CDR2 YYDKDF come from the germline V gene (reference sequence). This CDR3 region has 12 residues. CDR3 amino acids: CATSTRGETQYF. The CDR3 coding sequence is TGTGCCACCAGCACCCGGGGAGAGACCCAGTACTTC.

The chain is built from TRBV11-3 and TRBJ1-6; 7 nucleotides match TRBD1. Trimming cost V 5 bases and J 6 bases; bases outside gene matches: 4. The CDR3 is 14 amino acids. Germline CDR1 and CDR2: SGHNT and YENEEA. Here the CDR3 reads CASSTGQTNSPLHF. In DNA form, the CDR3 reads TGTGCCAGCAGCACGGGACAGACTAATTCACCCCTCCACTTT.

The J gene is TRBJ1-3, the V gene TRBV5-4, with TRBD1 identical over 8 bases. CDR3 length equals 17 residues. CDR1 is SGHNT, CDR2 YYREEE, per germline (reference sequence). V lost 2 bases, J lost 0 bases, and 7 bases stayed unmatched. CDR3: CASSLGQGSTSGNTIYF. The CDR3 region has the DNA TGTGCCAGCAGCTTAGGACAGGGTTCCACCTCTGGAAACACCATATATTTT.

The chain couples TRBV7-8 to TRBJ2-2; 14 positions agree with TRBD2. J was trimmed by 5 bases and V by 5 bases; bases with no gene match: 10. Germline-derived CDR1 and CDR2 are SGHVS and FQNEAQ. This CDR3 region has 18 residues. This chain's CDR3 is CASSQGLAGVIRTGELFF. The CDR3 DNA reads TGTGCCAGCAGCCAGGGACTAGCGGGAGTTATAAGGACCGGGGAGCTGTTTTTT.

V gene TRBV19 combines with J gene TRBJ2-5; TRBD2 agrees at 8 bases. V was clipped by 5 bases and J by 9 bases; unmatched bases: 17. Germline values: CDR1 LNHDA, CDR2 SQIVND (reference sequence). The CDR3 is 16 amino acids. The CDR3 region is CASSARLAGTPGAQYF. CDR3 coding DNA: TGTGCCAGTAGTGCAAGATTAGCGGGGACTCCTGGGGCCCAGTACTTC.

CDR3 in amino acids: CASSLGAGSSYEQYV. The CDR3 coding sequence is TGTGCCAGCAGCTTAGGGGCAGGCAGCTCCTACGAGCAGTACGTC. V gene TRBV7-9 combines with J gene TRBJ2-7, with D hard to call. The CDR3 loop spans 15 amino acids. Trimming took 1 base from V and 0 from J, leaving 10 bases between them. The germline gives CDR1 SEHNR, CDR2 FQNEAQ (reference sequence).

The J gene is TRBJ1-1, the V gene TRBV12-5; TRBD1 agrees at 8 bases. The CDR3 has 12 residues. Germline CDR1 LGHNT, CDR2 FRNRAP. CDR3 sequence: CHTGTGNTEAFF. In DNA form, the CDR3 reads TGTCATACCGGGACAGGGAACACTGAAGCTTTCTTT.

The V and J genes are TRBV15 and TRBJ2-3; 11 bases are a match to TRBD2. Germline V CDR1 and CDR2: LNHNV, YYDKDF (reference sequence). The CDR3 has 15 residues. V dropped 4 bases and J dropped 6; count of bases not matched to a gene: 6. CDR3 DNA sequence: TGTGCCACCAGCATCCAACTAGCGGGAGCGGATACGCAGTATTTT. Protein product: CATSIQLAGADTQYF.

The CDR3 loop is CASSRGTEENEKLFF. The CDR3 DNA is TGTGCCAGCAGCCGAGGGACAGAAGAGAATGAAAAACTGTTTTTT. The chain combines TRBV6-5 with TRBJ1-4, with 7 positions matching TRBD1. The CDR3 covers 15 residues. CDR1 and CDR2 (germline): MNHEY, SVGAGI. J lost 5 bases, V lost 6 bases, and 9 bases had no gene match.

This chain joins TRBV6-6 and TRBJ2-1, with 10 bases fitting TRBD2. Germline CDR1 and CDR2: MNHNY and SVGAGI (reference sequence). With 4 bases clipped from V and 8 bases from J, the junction kept 8 bases outside the gene matches. The CDR3 covers 15 residues. CDR3 bases: TGTGCCAGCAGTTCCCTTATAGCGGGGGGCGATGAGCAGTTCTTC. Its translation: CASSSLIAGGDEQFF.

The chain recombines TRBV6-1 with TRBJ2-7; weak D call: TRBD2 (5 bases). The germline CDR1 and CDR2 sequences are MNHNS and SASEGT. The CDR3 spans 13 residues. Trimming removed 2 bases from V and 7 bases from J, with 12 bases in between. CDR3 coding DNA: TGTGCCAGCAGTGAACATCGGAGAGGGGAGCAGTACGTC. Residues: CASSEHRRGEQYV.

The chain joins TRBV6-2 or TRBV6-3 to TRBJ2-1; 8 nucleotides agree with TRBD2. Germline loops: CDR1 MNHEY, CDR2 SVGEGT. The CDR3 has 18 residues. The V segment lost 5 bases and the J segment 3 bases; nucleotides outside the gene matches: 15. The CDR3 bases are TGTGCCAGCAGTCCCACTATTTATGCGGGGGGTAACTACAATGAGCAGTTCTTC. Protein product: CASSPTIYAGGNYNEQFF.

The J gene is TRBJ2-5, the V gene TRBV19; possibly TRBD2 for D (5 bases). V lost 9 bases to trimming and J lost 7 bases, with 12 bases between them. This CDR3 spans 11 amino acids. CDR1 is LNHDA, CDR2 SQIVND, per germline (reference sequence). CDR3 residues: CASQAGGTQYF. The CDR3 DNA reads TGTGCCAGCCAAGCCGGAGGGACCCAGTACTTC.

The CDR3 here is CASSNGGQGNSPLHF. The CDR3, as DNA: TGTGCCAGCAGTAATGGGGGACAGGGGAATTCACCCCTCCACTTT. The chain employs TRBV6-5 and TRBJ1-6; 10 bases align to TRBD1. The CDR3 has 15 amino acids. Per the germline V gene, CDR1 is MNHEY and CDR2 is SVGAGI. The junction had 5 bases not matched to a gene; V was cut back by 5 bases and J by 7 bases.

The rearrangement uses TRBV2 and TRBJ2-2; the match to TRBD2 covers 10 bases. The CDR3 covers 15 residues. The J segment lost 4 bases and the V segment lost 6 bases, leaving 5 bases of the junction unmatched. The germline gives CDR1 SNHLY, CDR2 FYNNEI. CDR3 region: CASRRASGGTGELFF. CDR3 nucleotide sequence: TGTGCCAGCAGGAGGGCTAGCGGGGGCACCGGGGAGCTGTTTTTT.

V usage is TRBV6-2 or TRBV6-3 and J usage is TRBJ1-2, with D perhaps TRBD1 (5 bases). Germline lookup yields CDR1 MNHEY and CDR2 SVGEGT. CDR3 size: 16 residues. V lost 0 bases, J lost 2 bases, and 13 bases lay in between. CDR3 amino acids: CASSYSKQVLNYGYTF. The DNA of the CDR3 is TGTGCCAGCAGTTACTCGAAACAGGTCCTCAACTATGGCTACACCTTC.

This chain links TRBV7-2 with TRBJ2-3, with D possibly TRBD2 on 7 matching bases. CDR3 size: 17 residues. V gave up 1 base and J gave up 6 bases, with 20 bases separating them. The germline V gene encodes CDR1 SGHTA and CDR2 FQGNSA. The CDR3, as DNA: TGTGCCAGCAGCTTAGAATCGTGGGGGGGGCCGGAGGATACGCAGTATTTT. Translation: CASSLESWGGPEDTQYF.

V and J are TRBV2 and TRBJ2-5, with a weak D call TRBD2 (7 bases). The CDR3 length is 11 residues. V shed 7 bases and J shed 5 bases, with 8 bases lying between them. Germline CDR1 and CDR2: SNHLY and FYNNEI. CDR3 residues: CASTGGETQYF. As DNA, the CDR3 is TGTGCCAGCACGGGGGGCGAGACCCAGTACTTC.

The rearrangement links TRBV11-3 to TRBJ2-1; 10 bases match TRBD1. J lost 12 bases, V lost 0 bases, and 2 bases had no gene match. The CDR3 totals 13 residues. From germline, CDR1 is SGHNT and CDR2 YENEEA. As DNA, the CDR3 is TGTGCCAGCAGCTTAGACAGGACAGGGGGGCAGTTCTTC. Its translation: CASSLDRTGGQFF.

V gene TRBV6-1 combines with J gene TRBJ1-4; tentatively, D is TRBD1 (6 bases). The V gene's germline CDR1 is MNHNS and CDR2 SASEGT. The CDR3 spans 15 residues. The V gene lost 1 base and the J gene lost 5 bases, with 11 bases spanning the gap. CDR3 loop: CASSEGAGANEKLFF. CDR3 nucleotides: TGTGCCAGCAGTGAAGGGGCAGGGGCAAATGAAAAACTGTTTTTT.

V and J are TRBV19 and TRBJ2-2, with TRBD1 matching over 9 bases. CDR3 length: 13 residues. Germline V gene data show CDR1 as LNHDA and CDR2 as SQIVND (reference sequence). The trim removed 5 bases at V and 15 bases at J, leaving 10 bases unmatched. The CDR3 protein is CASSLGQGTRVFF. The CDR3 DNA follows: TGTGCCAGTAGTCTCGGACAGGGGACAAGGGTGTTTTTT. Drawing the rest from reference TRBV19 and TRBJ2-2, the complete variable domain is DGGITQSPKYLFRKEGQNVTLSCEQNLNHDAMYWYRQDPGQGLRLIYYSQIVNDFQKGDIAEGYSVSREKKESFPLTVTSAQKNPTAFYLCASSLGQGTRVFFGEGSRLTVL.

DNA for the CDR3: TGTGCCAGTAGTATACCCGCCTATACAGACACCGGGGAGCTGTTTTTT. The encoded protein is CASSIPAYTDTGELFF. J is TRBJ2-2 and V is TRBV19; D remains unclear. The CDR3 sequence is 16 residues long. CDR1 and CDR2 (germline): LNHDA, SQIVND (reference sequence). V lost 2 bases, J lost 3 bases, and 13 bases lay in between. Supplemented by reference TRBV19 and TRBJ2-2, the full variable domain reads DGGITQSPKYLFRKEGQNVTLSCEQNLNHDAMYWYRQDPGQGLRLIYYSQIVNDFQKGDIAEGYSVSREKKESFPLTVTSAQKNPTAFYLCASSIPAYTDTGELFFGEGSRLTVL.

This chain links TRBV4-2 with TRBJ2-3; D perhaps matches TRBD2 (6 bases). Trimming shortened V by 4 bases and J by 1 base, and 18 bases separated the two germline ends. Germline CDR1 LGHNA, CDR2 YNFKEQ. This CDR3 is built from 17 residues. The CDR3 nucleotides read TGTGCCAGCAGCCCCCGGGACTCCTATCCCGGCACAGATACGCAGTATTTT. Translation: CASSPRDSYPGTDTQYF.

This clone was seen more than once but under ten times. The chain has TRBV7-9 and TRBJ1-6, with TRBD1 matching over 7 bases. With 5 bases clipped from V and 2 bases from J, the junction kept 6 bases outside the gene matches. This CDR3 comprises 16 residues. Germline V lookup: CDR1 SEHNR, CDR2 FQNEAQ (reference sequence). CDR3 in amino acids: CASSLDRVTYNSPLHF. DNA for the CDR3: TGTGCCAGCAGCCTAGACAGGGTAACCTATAATTCACCCCTCCACTTT.

The V and J genes are TRBV5-6 and TRBJ1-1; D is uncertain. The CDR3 consists of 14 residues. Between the trimmed V and J ends, which lost 4 bases and 2 bases, there was a span of 12 bases. The germline gives CDR1 SGHDT, CDR2 YYEEEE. DNA of the CDR3: TGTGCCAGCAGCGAGGTAGGCGTTAACACTGAAGCTTTCTTT. As protein: CASSEVGVNTEAFF.

The chain combines TRBV6-6 with TRBJ1-1; weak D call: TRBD1 (5 bases). CDR3 size: 15 residues. Deletions cut 8 bases from V and 1 base from J, with 17 bases between. Germline V CDR1 and CDR2: MNHNY, SVGAGI (reference sequence). CDR3 loop: CASRWGVVRNTEAFF. The CDR3 DNA reads as TGTGCCAGCCGGTGGGGGGTCGTGAGGAACACTGAAGCTTTCTTT.

This chain connects TRBV15 to TRBJ1-6; maybe TRBD1 (6 bases). CDR3 length equals 16 residues. Germline V lookup: CDR1 LNHNV, CDR2 YYDKDF (reference sequence). V was clipped by 1 base and J by 4 bases, with 11 bases between them. The chain's CDR3 is CATSRGTAGYNSPLHF. CDR3 bases: TGTGCCACCAGCAGAGGGACAGCGGGGTATAATTCACCCCTCCACTTT. The whole variable domain, filled in from reference TRBV15 and TRBJ1-6, reads DAMVIQNPRYQVTQFGKPVTLSCSQTLNHNVMYWYQQKSSQAPKLLFHYYDKDFNNEADTPDNFQSRRPNTSFCFLDIRSPGLGDTAMYLCATSRGTAGYNSPLHFGNGTRLTVT.